These 16 T cell receptor beta chains were sequenced from one sample in a study of blood T cell repertoires in COVID-19. Using immunoSEQ multiplex PCR, the repertoire was profiled, and TCRdb retains in-frame clones only, with some absent. Of 200,000 to 250,000 clones in the sample, 82% are singletons; the top ten hold 3% to 3.5%. Sequenced material: PBMCs or T cells enriched from blood (not recorded which). Receptors originate from a woman in her fifties or sixties who had recovered from COVID-19.

This clone was counted only a few times. The chain joins TRBV7-9 to TRBJ2-1; perhaps TRBD2 as D (5 bases). Germline assignment: CDR1 SEHNR and CDR2 FQNEAQ (reference sequence). V shed 3 bases and J shed 9 bases, with 6 bases lying between them. The CDR3 loop spans 11 amino acids. The CDR3, as DNA: TGTGCCAGCAGCTTCGAGGGTGAGCAGTTCTTC. Its translation is CASSFEGEQFF.

This clone was detected only once. The gene calls are TRBV28 and TRBJ1-3, with 8 bases matching TRBD1. After removal of 6 bases from V and 2 bases from J, the junction contained 6 bases not matched to a gene. In germline, CDR1 is MDHEN, CDR2 SYDVKM. The CDR3 consists of 15 residues. Written as DNA, the CDR3 is TGTGCCAGCAGCCGACAGGGGTTGACTGGAAACACCATATATTTT. Its translation is CASSRQGLTGNTIYF.

This clone occurred a few times. The chain combines TRBV6-5 with TRBJ2-2; D remains unclear. This CDR3 is built from 15 residues. Deletions cut 5 bases from V and 3 bases from J, with 13 bases between. In germline, CDR1 is MNHEY, CDR2 SVGAGI. DNA for the CDR3: TGTGCCAGCAGTATAGTGCGGCAATACACCGGGGAGCTGTTTTTT. Translated: CASSIVRQYTGELFF.

Here the CDR3 reads CASSLGLAGGETQYF. The CDR3, as DNA: TGTGCCAGCAGCCTGGGACTAGCGGGGGGAGAGACCCAGTACTTC. The chain is built from TRBV2 and TRBJ2-5; 15 nucleotides line up with TRBD2. V was pared by 6 bases and J by 4 bases, with 3 bases of the junction left unmatched. CDR3 length: 15 residues. Germline CDR1 reads SNHLY; CDR2 reads FYNNEI. Full variable domain (missing parts from reference TRBV2 and TRBJ2-5): EPEVTQTPSHQVTQMGQEVILRCVPISNHLYFYWYRQILGQKVEFLVSFYNNEISEKSEIFDDQFSVERPDGSNFTLKIRSTKLEDSAMYFCASSLGLAGGETQYFGPGTRLLVL.

This clone was seen a few times. The chain has TRBV19 and TRBJ1-2; 9 bases match TRBD1. CDR1 and CDR2 (germline): LNHDA, SQIVND (reference sequence). V lost 3 bases and J lost 3; bases outside the gene matches: 5. This CDR3 region has 15 residues. CDR3 in amino acids: CASSMATGGDYGYTF. The CDR3 DNA reads as TGTGCCAGTAGTATGGCCACAGGGGGCGACTATGGCTACACCTTC.

The V call is TRBV6-5, the J call TRBJ2-4; D is perhaps TRBD2 (6 bases). Germline V gives CDR1 MNHEY, CDR2 SVGAGI. The V and J ends lost 6 bases and 8 bases respectively, with 20 bases between them. The CDR3 loop spans 15 amino acids. CDR3 sequence: CASSQQAGTVDIQYF. As DNA, the CDR3 is TGTGCCAGCAGCCAACAGGCGGGGACGGTGGACATTCAGTACTTC.

The V call is TRBV6-4, the J call TRBJ1-1, with D perhaps TRBD1 (5 bases). Looked up from germline, CDR1 is MRHNA and CDR2 is SNTAGT. Trimming shortened V by 5 bases and J by 4 bases, and 11 bases separated the two germline ends. The CDR3 runs 13 residues. The CDR3 here is CASSYRTGTEAFF. CDR3 in DNA: TGTGCCAGCAGTTACAGGACCGGCACTGAAGCTTTCTTT.

The CDR3 spells CASSPRTGDTEAFF. For the CDR3, the DNA is TGTGCCAGCAGCCCCCGTACAGGGGACACTGAAGCTTTCTTT. The rearrangement uses TRBV7-9 and TRBJ1-1; TRBD1 matches 7 bases. V shed 5 bases, J shed 3 bases, and the junction held 6 bases outside the gene matches. The length of the CDR3 is 14 residues. Per the germline V gene, CDR1 is SEHNR and CDR2 is FQNEAQ (reference sequence).

The chain is built from TRBV7-3 and TRBJ2-1, with 8 bases fitting TRBD1. There are 12 residues in the CDR3. Unmatched junction bases numbered 2, after V lost 1 base and J lost 12 bases. Germline V gives CDR1 SGHTA, CDR2 FQGTGA. DNA of the CDR3: TGTGCCAGCAGCTTAAATCAGGGGGCGCAGTTCTTC. Encoded protein: CASSLNQGAQFF. The entire variable domain, with the rest obtained from reference TRBV7-3 and TRBJ2-1, is as follows: GAGVSQTPSNKVTEKGKYVELRCDPISGHTALYWYRQSLGQGPEFLIYFQGTGAADDSGLPNDRFFAVRPEGSVSTLKIQRTERGDSAVYLCASSLNQGAQFFGPGTRLTVL.

For the CDR3, the DNA is TGTGCCAGCCGGTGGGAGGGGTTGAACACTGAAGCTTTCTTT. This gives the protein CASRWEGLNTEAFF. The rearrangement joins TRBV6-5 to TRBJ1-1; D is possibly TRBD1 (5 bases). CDR1 and CDR2 (germline): MNHEY, SVGAGI. The ends were cut back, 8 bases at V and 0 bases at J, with 13 bases in the middle. The CDR3 runs to 14 residues.

Turning to this clone: Its ends do not fully match the called genes, so a read error is possible. V usage is TRBV3-1 (or the pseudogene TRBV3-2) and J usage is TRBJ1-1; TRBD1 matches 8 bases. This CDR3 comprises 11 residues. Germline CDR1 and CDR2: LGHDT and YNNKEL (reference sequence). CDR3 sequence reads: CASSQEDRECF. In DNA, the CDR3 is TGTGCCAGCAGCCAAGAGGACAGGGAGTGCTTT.

The rearrangement links TRBV6-4 to TRBJ2-1; D possibly corresponds to TRBD1 (6 bases). Germline assignment: CDR1 MRHNA and CDR2 SNTAGT. CDR3 length: 12 residues. Between the trimmed V and J ends, which lost 4 bases and 9 bases, there was a span of 10 bases. The CDR3 DNA is TGTGCCAGCAGTGCAATAGGGGGTGAGCAGTTCTTC. It translates to CASSAIGGEQFF.

The rearrangement joins TRBV7-6 to TRBJ2-3; the match to TRBD2 covers 10 bases. The CDR3 totals 20 residues. Germline assignment: CDR1 SGHVS and CDR2 FNYEAQ. Germline trimming cut 0 bases from V and 2 bases from J; bases unmatched to any gene: 14. The CDR3 protein is CASSLADRGYSGGNTDTQYF. The CDR3 coding sequence is TGTGCCAGCAGCTTAGCCGACAGGGGATATAGCGGGGGGAACACAGATACGCAGTATTTT.

This clone occurred a few times. The chain has TRBV10-3 and TRBJ2-2; 7 bases match TRBD1. Germline assignment: CDR1 ENHRY and CDR2 SYGVKD. The ends lost 3 bases at V and 2 bases at J; junction bases unmatched: 6. The CDR3 sequence is 16 residues long. DNA of the CDR3: TGTGCCATCAGTGATCCAGGGGGTTCTAACACCGGGGAGCTGTTTTTT. Translating it yields CAISDPGGSNTGELFF.

The chain has TRBV5-1 and TRBJ2-1; TRBD2 agrees at 16 bases. V shed 5 bases and J 1 base; nucleotides not matched to a gene: 9. The CDR3 length is 19 residues. Germline loops: CDR1 SGHRS, CDR2 YFSETQ. The CDR3 nucleotides read TGCGCCAGCAGTTCCGGGACTAGCGGGAGGGCCGATTCCTACAATGAGCAGTTCTTC. Its protein is CASSSGTSGRADSYNEQFF.

The rearrangement links TRBV30 to TRBJ2-1; D gene uncertain. CDR1 and CDR2 (germline): GTSNPN, SVGIG (reference sequence). Trimming shortened V by 3 bases and J by 0 bases, and 12 bases separated the two germline ends. The CDR3 is 15 amino acids. The CDR3 DNA sequence: TGTGCCTGGAGCCGCGCGGAGAGCTCCTACAATGAGCAGTTCTTC. Translated: CAWSRAESSYNEQFF.